Described below is a single T cell receptor beta chain sequence and its context. The sample belongs to a study of blood T cells in healthy people across ages. The CDR3 totals 15 residues. Trimming shortened V by 3 bases and J by 0 bases, and 12 bases separated the two germline ends. CDR1 and CDR2 (germline): SGHTA, FQGNSA. Combining a sample-barcoded 5' primer with a J-beta primer mix, a second PCR ran for roughly 6 to 12 cycles. Via MiXCR, TCRdb re-called the 5' RACE reads, giving one row per CDR3 protein. The data hold some 1.8 million distinct CDR3 sequences, with 39% observed a single time. Sequenced: blood. The chain has TRBV7-2 and TRBJ2-7; D might be TRBD2 (5 bases). The receptor was derived from a human donor in good health. CDR3 coding DNA: TGTGCCAGCAGCTTCGGGATAGGGATCTCCTACGAGCAGTACTTC. This encodes CASSFGIGISYEQYF.